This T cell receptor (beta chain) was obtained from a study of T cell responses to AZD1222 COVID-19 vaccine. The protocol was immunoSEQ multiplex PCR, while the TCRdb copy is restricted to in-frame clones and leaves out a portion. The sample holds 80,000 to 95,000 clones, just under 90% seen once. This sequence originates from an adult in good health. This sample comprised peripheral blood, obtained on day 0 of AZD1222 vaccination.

The CDR3 protein is CAISEGSTNEKLFF. The CDR3 DNA is TGTGCCATCAGTGAAGGTTCAACTAATGAAAAACTGTTTTTT. The genes are TRBV10-3 and TRBJ1-4; no clear D gene. V lost 3 bases and J 0 bases, leaving 5 bases between the germline ends. This CDR3 region has 14 residues. Germline V lookup: CDR1 ENHRY, CDR2 SYGVKD.